This T cell receptor beta chain appears in the sequencing data of a study of human T cells and chemical hapten exposure. Study conclusions and caveats: Every donor had alopecia, and their immune response may therefore differ from healthy people's. Following DPC sensitization, TCRs present above 1 in 1000 frequency showed no change.

Time point defined: patch test 1, 2 weeks after DPC sensitization. Treatment described: therapeutic diphenylcyclopropenone sensitization with weekly scalp DPC. Before extraction, the whole blood was not fractionated, and total RNA was taken from it. Per the authors' pipeline: Across samples, TCR counts had a median of roughly 100,000 and ranged from about 23,224 to 690,600. Each CDR3 protein is one row after TCRdb ran MiXCR on the RACE reads. What appears here as the V and J calls and clone size reflects TCRdb's work, not the paper's. The sample gives some 83,000 distinct CDR3 sequences, approximately 12% of which show up once; about 4.2% is in the top ten. This CDR3 contains 16 residues. Germline CDR1 reads KGHSH; CDR2 reads LQKENI. The V gene lost 0 bases and the J gene lost 0 bases, with 9 bases spanning the gap. This clonotype was counted at least ten times. Its antigen is still unknown.

The chain employs TRBV18 and TRBJ1-3; D remains unclear. The sequenced sample was whole blood, obtained in connection with sensitization to the hapten diphenylcyclopropenone (DPC). The receptor was isolated from a woman aged 50 to 60 with alopecia areata. Some clones in this sample may be carry-over from other donors' samples. DNA of the CDR3: TGTGCCAGCTCACCACCAGTACAGATCTCTGGAAACACCATATATTTT. It specifies CASSPPVQISGNTIYF.